The 15 T cell receptor beta chains in this list originate from one sample, sequenced in a study of T cell responses to AZD1222 COVID-19 vaccine. TCRdb keeps only in-frame clones here, not all; method: immunoSEQ multiplex PCR. Of approximately 150,000 clones detected, 91% appear once; the ten largest clones hold approximately 1.9%. The source material was peripheral blood, sampled on day 0 of AZD1222 vaccination. The receptors here all came from an adult in good health.

This chain links TRBV27 with TRBJ2-2, with TRBD2 matching 11 bases. The junction had 6 bases not matched to a gene; V was cut back by 4 bases and J by 5 bases. The CDR3 extends over 16 amino acids. Germline values: CDR1 MNHEY, CDR2 SMNVEV (reference sequence). The CDR3: CASSWLGTSGTGELFF. CDR3 in DNA: TGTGCCAGCAGTTGGCTAGGGACTAGCGGAACCGGGGAGCTGTTTTTT.

The V gene is TRBV30, the J gene TRBJ1-6; D might be TRBD1 (5 bases). V lost 0 bases, J lost 0 bases, and 6 bases lay in between. The CDR3 contains 15 residues. Germline lookup yields CDR1 GTSNPN and CDR2 SVGIG (reference sequence). The CDR3 protein is CAWSVQGSYNSPLHF. CDR3 bases: TGTGCCTGGAGTGTTCAGGGCTCCTATAATTCACCCCTCCACTTT.

This clone was counted a single time. The chain uses TRBV6-6 and TRBJ1-2, with 8 nucleotides matching TRBD1. Losses at the gene ends were 10 bases for V and 2 bases for J; bases not matched to a gene: 6. There are 13 residues in the CDR3. The germline V gene has CDR1 MNHNY and CDR2 SVGAGI (reference sequence). The CDR3 nucleotides are TGTGCCAACTCAGGGGGCCTCAACTATGGCTACACCTTC. Its protein is CANSGGLNYGYTF.

This clone was detected only once. This chain connects TRBV2 to TRBJ2-1; no clear D. The V gene lost 5 bases and the J gene lost 6 bases, with 17 bases spanning the gap. Germline loops: CDR1 SNHLY, CDR2 FYNNEI. CDR3 size: 15 residues. The CDR3 sequence is CASSPTYEGFNEQFF. The CDR3 DNA is TGTGCCAGCAGTCCCACGTACGAAGGGTTCAATGAGCAGTTCTTC.

J is TRBJ1-2 and V is TRBV4-3; TRBD1 matches at 10 bases. Germline V lookup: CDR1 LGHNA, CDR2 YSLEER. V was clipped by 3 bases and J by 3 bases; unmatched bases: 4. The CDR3 is 15 amino acids. CDR3 in DNA: TGCGCCAGCAGCCACCGGACAGGGGGGGACTATGGCTACACCTTC. This encodes CASSHRTGGDYGYTF.

J is TRBJ2-5 and V is TRBV7-8; weak D call: TRBD2 (6 bases). Germline V gives CDR1 SGHVS, CDR2 FQNEAQ. The CDR3 contains 14 residues. V was shortened by 3 bases and J by 1 base, with 9 bases between the two germline ends. The CDR3 here is CASSFAGGQETQYF. The CDR3 nucleotides are TGTGCCAGCAGCTTCGCCGGGGGCCAAGAGACCCAGTACTTC.

The gene calls are TRBV7-8 and TRBJ1-2, with no clear D. This CDR3 comprises 15 residues. Germline V gene lookup returns CDR1 SGHVS and CDR2 FQNEAQ. With 2 bases removed from V and 8 bases from J, the gap between germline ends came to 18 bases. CDR3 sequence reads: CASSLSGGGVWGYTF. In nucleotides, the CDR3 is TGTGCCAGCAGCTTATCCGGCGGTGGTGTTTGGGGCTACACCTTC.

V gene TRBV5-6 combines with J gene TRBJ1-1; 8 bases agree with TRBD1. The CDR3 totals 16 residues. J lost 5 bases, V lost 0 bases, and 9 bases had no gene match. In germline, CDR1 is SGHDT, CDR2 YYEEEE. The CDR3 DNA follows: TGTGCCAGCAGCTTGGGGTCAGGACAGGGAGGAACTGAAGCTTTCTTT. Protein: CASSLGSGQGGTEAFF.

The chain couples TRBV6-2 or TRBV6-3 to TRBJ1-1; D gene unclear. The CDR3 is made up of 13 amino acids. V lost 6 bases and J 4 bases, leaving 12 bases between the germline ends. Germline assignment: CDR1 MNHEY and CDR2 SVGEGT. The CDR3 region has the DNA TGTGCCAGCAGCCGCCTTTCCGGCACTGAAGCTTTCTTT. Translating gives CASSRLSGTEAFF.

The chain recombines TRBV5-4 with TRBJ2-7; D might be TRBD1 (6 bases). CDR3 length equals 13 residues. V dropped 4 bases and J dropped 6 bases, with 14 bases sitting between them. Per germline, CDR1 SGHNT and CDR2 YYREEE (reference sequence). Here the CDR3 reads CASSRDRSSEQYF. The DNA for the CDR3 is TGTGCCAGCAGCCGAGACAGGTCCAGCGAGCAGTACTTC.

The DNA for the CDR3 is TGTGCCACCAGCAGGGATTCGGGAGAGGGAGTCTATGGCTACACCTTC. It specifies CATSRDSGEGVYGYTF. This chain uses TRBV15 with TRBJ1-2; D remains unclear. This CDR3 region has 16 residues. The V gene lost 3 bases and the J gene lost 4 bases, with 18 bases spanning the gap. The germline CDR1 and CDR2 sequences are LNHNV and YYDKDF (reference sequence).

This chain connects TRBV12-3 or TRBV12-4 to TRBJ2-2; TRBD1 agrees at 8 bases. Germline trimming cut 7 bases from V and 4 bases from J; bases unmatched to any gene: 2. The CDR3 totals 13 residues. Here the CDR3 DNA reads TGTGCCAGCAATGACAGGGGCACCGGGGAGCTGTTTTTT. This sequence encodes CASNDRGTGELFF.

Written as DNA, the CDR3 is TGTGCCAGCAGCCCGACGACAGCTAACTATGGCTACACCTTC. It specifies CASSPTTANYGYTF. V gene TRBV9 combines with J gene TRBJ1-2; a weak D match, TRBD1 (5 bases). Germline CDR1 is SGDLS and CDR2 is YYNGEE. The CDR3 contains 14 residues. Trimming cost V 4 bases and J 0 bases, with 10 bases left between them. Full variable domain (remainder filled in from reference TRBV9 and TRBJ1-2): DSGVTQTPKHLITATGQRVTLRCSPRSGDLSVYWYQQSLDQGLQFLIQYYNGEERAKGNILERFSAQQFPDLHSELNLSSLELGDSALYFCASSPTTANYGYTFGSGTRLTVV.

The V and J genes are TRBV3-1 (or the pseudogene TRBV3-2) and TRBJ1-5; 8 positions agree with TRBD1. Losses at the gene ends were 2 bases for V and 4 bases for J; bases not matched to a gene: 1. The germline V gene encodes CDR1 LGHDT and CDR2 YNNKEL (reference sequence). This CDR3 region has 14 residues. Here the CDR3 DNA reads TGTGCCAGCAGCCAAACAGGGGGTAATCAGCCCCAGCATTTT. It is translated as CASSQTGGNQPQHF.

This chain connects TRBV5-1 to TRBJ2-7; 7 nucleotides line up with TRBD2. Germline-derived CDR1 and CDR2 are SGHRS and YFSETQ. V lost 2 bases to trimming and J lost 0 bases; unmatched junction nucleotides: 2. CDR3 length: 14 amino acids. The CDR3 sequence: CASSFGGSSYEQYF. The CDR3 bases are TGCGCCAGCAGCTTCGGCGGGAGCTCCTACGAGCAGTACTTC.